This T cell receptor (beta chain) was documented in a study of CD8 T cells in Susac syndrome. General study findings and limits: The study recognized that its TCR sequencing and HLA analysis covered a relatively small number of individuals.

The authors negatively isolated CD8+ and CD4+ T cells and FACS-enriched TEMRA cells. A few counts support this clonotype. Its antigen is unknown. An amount of RNA that ranged from roughly 0.5 to 1 ug was reverse transcribed with random hexamers. A multiplex approach, immunoSEQ multiplex PCR, amplified TCR beta CDR3 across 54 Vbeta and 13 Jbeta. TCRdb analysed the immunoSEQ multiplex PCR reads with MiXCR anew, one entry per CDR3 protein. Altogether 45,000 or so distinct CDR3 sequences are present, 93% being singletons, with the ten largest covering more than 0.45%. Germline-derived CDR1 and CDR2 are MNHEY and SVGAGI. Unmatched junction bases numbered 4, after V lost 5 bases and J lost 6 bases. CDR3 size: 14 residues.

The sample comprised CD8+ T cells from PBMCs. This chain connects TRBV6-5 to TRBJ2-1, with TRBD2 identical over 10 bases. The sequence came from a human donor in good health. CDR3 sequence reads: CASSRTSGLNEQFF. The CDR3 DNA reads TGTGCCAGCAGTCGGACTAGCGGCCTCAATGAGCAGTTCTTC.